This T cell receptor beta chain was captured by sequencing in a study of tumor and adjacent non-tumor tissue in lung cancer. Across the study: The cohort had about a dozen adenocarcinoma, a couple of squamous cell and 1 small cell patients. The patients, approximately 9 men and roughly 5 women, were about 31 to 76 with stage I to III disease. Study-wide results and caveats: Normal lung showed higher cumulative top 100 clone frequency than tumor. Higher tumor TCR diversity was associated with shorter survival.

A modified ARM-PCR protocol with three rounds of nested PCR amplified TCRbeta. One entry per CDR3 protein, called by TCRdb with MiXCR from the multiplex PCR reads. This sample yields 60,000 to 85,000 distinct CDR3 sequences, of which more than 60% are seen a single time; less than 15% belongs to the top ten. The template was RNA from unsorted bulk tissue. CDR3 length: 14 residues. V dropped 3 bases and J dropped 0 bases, with 9 bases sitting between them. Germline V gene lookup returns CDR1 SGHRS and CDR2 YFSETQ. With respect to this clonotype: Its antigen remains unidentified. A much larger clone sits a single nucleotide away, making a read error possible.

Sequenced material: lung tumor tissue. The V gene is TRBV5-1, the J gene TRBJ1-1, with D perhaps matching TRBD1 (5 bases). This TCR derives from a woman aged 45 to 65 with non-small cell lung cancer. The CDR3 DNA reads as TGCGCCAGCAGCTGGGACGTTCTGAACACTGAAGCTTTCTTT. Translated: CASSWDVLNTEAFF.